These T cell receptor beta chains were read from a single sample in a study of breast tumors, draining lymph nodes, adjacent tissues. Using its own MiXCR run on the multiplex PCR reads, TCRdb lists one record per CDR3 protein. The repertoire has 200,000 to 300,000 distinct CDR3 sequences, 30% of them found once; the top ten carry roughly 1.1%. Material for sequencing was axillary lymph node tissue. The receptors derive from a female donor with breast cancer. Some clones in this sample may be carry-over from other donors' samples. CDR3s include the opening cysteine and the closing phenylalanine or tryptophan. The D gene is left open where the match is weak. Some rows mark clone size as missing; the rest say once, few, many or name a class of expanded clone.

TRBV29-1,TRBJ1-1,-,-,CSVARGGAEAFF,TGCAGCGTTGCCAGGGGAGGCGCTGAAGCTTTCTTT
TRBV2,TRBJ2-6,-,-,CASSRSQENVLTF,TGTGCCAGCAGCCGATCCCAGGAGAACGTCCTGACTTTC
TRBV10-3,TRBJ2-7,many,TRBD1,CAISELRGQGSYEQYF,TGTGCCATCAGTGAGCTTAGGGGACAGGGATCCTACGAGCAGTACTTC
TRBV5-1,TRBJ2-2,many,TRBD2,CASSSGLAGVWELFF,TGCGCCAGCAGCTCGGGACTAGCGGGAGTATGGGAGCTGTTTTTT
TRBV20-1,TRBJ2-7,many,TRBD2,CSARLAGLNEQYF,TGCAGTGCCCGACTAGCGGGATTGAACGAGCAGTACTTC
TRBV12-3/TRBV12-4,TRBJ2-1,-,-,CASSPSGLKLVYEQLF,TGTGCCAGCAGCCCCTCAGGGTTAAAGTTGGTGTATGAGCAGCTCTTC
TRBV20-1,TRBJ2-5,-,TRBD1,CSASCPGQGRGTQYF,TGCAGTGCTAGTTGCCCGGGACAGGGACGAGGGACCCAGTACTTC
TRBV18,TRBJ2-1,many,-,CASSGLDWQFF,TGTGCCAGCTCGGGTTTAGACTGGCAGTTCTTC
TRBV14,TRBJ2-7,many,-,CASSQWDRTYEQYF,TGTGCCAGCAGCCAGTGGGATAGAACCTACGAGCAGTACTTC
TRBV5-1,TRBJ2-7,many,-,CASSLRGEDYEQYF,TGCGCCAGCAGCTTGCGAGGTGAAGACTACGAGCAGTACTTC
TRBV5-1,TRBJ2-1,many,-,CASRDSEAGRYVYNEQFF,TGCGCCAGCAGGGATTCGGAGGCAGGCCGATATGTATACAATGAGCAGTTCTTC
TRBV5-6,TRBJ1-5,many,TRBD1,CASSRYGQGGNQPQHF,TGTGCCAGCAGCCGATACGGACAGGGAGGCAATCAGCCCCAGCATTTT
TRBV11-3,TRBJ2-1,-,-,CASSFSGDTGDDEQFF,TGTGCCAGCAGCTTTTCAGGGGACACCGGGGACGATGAGCAGTTCTTC
TRBV5-1,TRBJ1-1,-,-,CASSPDTSLLYEAFF,TGCGCCAGCAGCCCCGATACCTCATTACTCTATGAAGCTTTCTTT
TRBV7-3,TRBJ1-2,many,-,CASSLSVTDGYTF,TGTGCCAGCAGCTTATCTGTGACAGATGGCTACACCTTC
TRBV9,TRBJ1-1,few,TRBD1,CASSVAPTGGNTEAFF,TGTGCCAGCAGCGTAGCCCCGACAGGGGGGAACACTGAAGCTTTCTTT
TRBV6-1,TRBJ2-3,-,TRBD1,CASNRGSGTDTQYF,TGTGCCAGCAACAGGGGATCTGGCACAGATACGCAGTATTTT
TRBV13,TRBJ2-1,few,TRBD2,CASSLGLAGSYYNEQFF,TGTGCCAGCAGCCTGGGACTAGCGGGCAGCTACTACAATGAGCAGTTCTTC
TRBV13,TRBJ2-2,many,-,CASSEGGFNTGELFF,TGTGCCAGCAGCGAGGGAGGTTTCAACACCGGGGAGCTGTTTTTT
TRBV7-7,TRBJ2-3,many,TRBD2,CASSLGLGGDTQYF,TGTGCTAGCAGCTTAGGACTAGGTGGGGATACGCAGTATTTT
TRBV30,TRBJ1-2,-,-,CAWSVGGRGNYGYTF,TGTGCCTGGAGTGTAGGGGGGCGTGGTAACTATGGCTACACCTTC
TRBV7-2,TRBJ2-7,many,TRBD1,CASRGRGQGREQYF,TGTGCCAGCAGGGGTCGGGGACAGGGTCGAGAGCAGTACTTC
TRBV6-6,TRBJ2-7,many,-,CATRNYEQYF,TGTGCCACACGGAACTACGAGCAGTACTTC
TRBV20-1,TRBJ2-1,many,-,CSQSRDPSYNEQFF,TGCAGCCAAAGCAGGGACCCCTCCTACAATGAGCAGTTCTTC
TRBV7-9,TRBJ2-1,many,TRBD2,CASSFFRTSGRSSYNEQFF,TGTGCCAGCAGCTTTTTCAGGACTAGCGGGCGAAGCTCCTACAATGAGCAGTTCTTC
TRBV29-1,TRBJ2-3,many,-,CSTATDTQYF,TGCAGCACTGCAACAGATACGCAGTATTTT
TRBV25-1,TRBJ2-3,-,TRBD2,CASSGGGGDSGRAADTQYF,TGTGCCAGCAGTGGTGGAGGAGGGGATAGCGGGAGGGCCGCAGATACGCAGTATTTT
TRBV3-1,TRBJ1-1,-,-,CASTQGRAGTEAFF,TGTGCCAGCACCCAGGGTAGGGCCGGGACTGAAGCTTTCTTT
TRBV20-1,TRBJ1-5,-,-,CSASAGGAWSNQPQHF,TGCAGTGCTTCTGCCGGGGGGGCATGGAGCAATCAGCCCCAGCATTTT
TRBV7-2,TRBJ2-5,-,-,CASSRLGRETQYF,TGTGCCAGCAGCCGGCTAGGCCGGGAGACCCAGTACTTC
TRBV3-1,TRBJ1-1,-,-,CASSQEDIHTEAFF,TGTGCCAGCAGCCAAGAGGACATCCACACTGAAGCTTTCTTT
TRBV27,TRBJ2-7,few,TRBD2,CASSTKREGPEQYF,TGTGCCAGCAGTACCAAGCGGGAGGGCCCCGAGCAGTACTTC
TRBV7-9,TRBJ2-3,many,-,CASSLSTGPDTQYF,TGTGCCAGCAGCTTATCCACAGGCCCAGATACGCAGTATTTT
TRBV3-1,TRBJ2-2,few,-,CASTRQGGNTGELFF,TGTGCCAGCACTCGACAGGGAGGGAACACCGGGGAGCTGTTTTTT
TRBV5-1,TRBJ2-1,many,TRBD2,CASSFLAGGVNEQFF,TGCGCCAGCAGCTTCCTAGCGGGAGGGGTCAATGAGCAGTTCTTC
TRBV7-6,TRBJ2-6,-,TRBD2,CASSLAMGLAGAGANVLTF,TGTGCCAGCAGCTTAGCCATGGGACTAGCGGGGGCTGGGGCCAACGTCCTGACTTTC
TRBV4-2,TRBJ2-3,few,TRBD1,CASSLLRGTGGADTQYF,TGTGCCAGCAGCCTCCTACGCGGGACAGGAGGCGCAGATACGCAGTATTTT
TRBV12-3/TRBV12-4,TRBJ2-7,many,TRBD1,CASSLTGIPPYEQYF,TGTGCCAGCAGTTTGACAGGGATACCTCCCTACGAGCAGTACTTC
TRBV7-9,TRBJ1-2,many,-,CASSLMGNGYTF,TGTGCCAGCAGCTTAATGGGGAATGGCTACACCTTC
TRBV30,TRBJ2-3,-,-,CAWSVSGPDTQYF,TGTGCCTGGAGTGTATCGGGTCCAGATACGCAGTATTTT
TRBV7-9,TRBJ1-3,many,-,CASSLPTRGGFSTIYF,TGTGCCAGCAGCTTACCTACCCGAGGAGGTTTTAGCACCATATATTTT
TRBV20-1,TRBJ2-3,-,TRBD2,CSGTSGKGTDTQYF,TGCAGTGGGACTAGCGGGAAGGGCACAGATACGCAGTATTTT
TRBV5-1,TRBJ2-6,-,TRBD1,CASSTGGAGANVLTF,TGCGCCAGCAGCACAGGGGGCGCTGGGGCCAACGTCCTGACTTTC